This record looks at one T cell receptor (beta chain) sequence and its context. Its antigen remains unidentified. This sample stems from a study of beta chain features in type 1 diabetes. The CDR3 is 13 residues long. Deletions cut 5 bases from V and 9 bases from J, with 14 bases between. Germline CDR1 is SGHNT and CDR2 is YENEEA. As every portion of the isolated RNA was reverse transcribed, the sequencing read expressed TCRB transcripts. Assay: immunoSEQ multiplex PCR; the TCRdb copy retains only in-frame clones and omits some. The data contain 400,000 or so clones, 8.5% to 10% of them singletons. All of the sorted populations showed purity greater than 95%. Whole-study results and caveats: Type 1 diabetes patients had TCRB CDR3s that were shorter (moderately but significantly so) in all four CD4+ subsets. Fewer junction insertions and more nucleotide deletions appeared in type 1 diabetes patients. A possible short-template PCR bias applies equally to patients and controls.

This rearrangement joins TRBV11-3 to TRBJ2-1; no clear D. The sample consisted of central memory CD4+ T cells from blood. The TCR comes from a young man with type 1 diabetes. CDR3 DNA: TGTGCCAGCAGCGCCGACTTCCTTACTGAGCAGTTCTTC. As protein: CASSADFLTEQFF.